This note documents a single T cell receptor beta chain sequence. What antigen it recognizes has not been identified. No qualities accompany the bases; no much larger clone lies one base away. V trim: 6 bases; J trim: 4 bases; unmatched bases: 8. CDR1 and CDR2 are drawn from the germline V gene: MNHEY, SVGAGI. Including cysteine and phenylalanine, the CDR3 has 14 amino acids. The sequence is cut down to CDR3 DNA, 42 bases in frame from base 1. In the prospective study, participants were about 18 to 95 years old, resided in 20 to 30 geographic areas of the United States, and were enrolled through a virtual design. Cohort assignment in the prospective study relied on participant-reported clinical history from a screening survey and a study questionnaire. Each participant in the prospective study had whole blood, serum and a nasopharyngeal or oropharyngeal swab collected by mobile phlebotomists. Additional blood draws and questionnaires over an approximately 2-month period could optionally be provided by prospective study participants. Prospective study blood samples were shipped either frozen or at room temperature before DNA extraction.

TCRbeta CDR3 regions were amplified from genomic DNA using the immunoSEQ Assay, a bias-controlled multiplex PCR. On the authors' methods: The number of nucleated cells in each sample was estimated from the amplification of reference gene primers within the assay. Sequence reads were collapsed and filtered to measure the absolute abundance of every unique TCRbeta CDR3 rearrangement. Productive Simpson clonality was computed per sample as the square root of Simpson's diversity index over productive rearrangements. TCRdb obtained this table from immuneACCESS and retained in-frame rearrangements with V and J assigned. These tables miss some clones; where compared with another copy, unresolved V genes account for less than half of the shortfall, and the remainder is unexplained. V, J and clone size reflect that table, while D and trimming were determined from the DNA. For this sample there are roughly 290,000 clones; roughly 89% appear just once. The ten largest clonotypes hold approximately 1.5% of the sample.

The source of the sample is a study of blood T cell repertoires in COVID-19 (dated by TCRdb to 2018 to 2021). Regarding the study in general: The collaborator samples originated in the United States, Italy and Spain and spanned the acute and convalescent phases of COVID-19. Where available, HLA class I and class II types were obtained from metadata supplied by the sample provider rather than from assay-based typing. Deeply sampled blood TCRbeta repertoires from subjects exposed to, actively infected with, or recovered from COVID-19 were included in the dataset. The sample metadata nearly always contained a de-identified subject ID, COVID-19 status, age in years and sex. The material from the prospective study consisted of cDNA or gDNA derived from T cells, B-cell-depleted T cells, or PBMCs. A freely available public database, intended as a resource for researchers studying the immune response to SARS-CoV-2, is where the repertoires were released. Samples were obtained from the ongoing ImmuneRACE study (first 160 participants) and from over 1,000 subjects provided by 6 global collaborators.

Results and caveats for the whole study, not just this receptor: Clinical and demographic metadata were provided uncurated, with the amount varying by source and participant.

The receptor comes from a young woman with acute COVID-19. The sequenced sample was PBMCs or T cells enriched from blood (not recorded which). The rearranged chain carries TRBV6-5 and TRBJ1-2; 7 bases in the junction line up with TRBD1. The CDR3 in this case is CASSYGDSLYGYTF. Here is the DNA: TGTGCCAGCAGCTATGGGGACAGCCTCTATGGCTACACCTTC.